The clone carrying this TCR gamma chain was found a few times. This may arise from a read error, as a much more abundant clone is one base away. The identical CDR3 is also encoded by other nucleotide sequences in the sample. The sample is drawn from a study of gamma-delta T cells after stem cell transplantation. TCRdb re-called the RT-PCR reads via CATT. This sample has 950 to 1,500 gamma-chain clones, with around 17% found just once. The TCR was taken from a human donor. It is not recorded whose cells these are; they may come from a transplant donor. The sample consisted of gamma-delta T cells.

The CDR3 is CALWESNYYKKLF. CDR3 DNA: TGTGCCTTGTGGGAGTCCAATTATTATAAGAAACTCTTC. This sequence joins TRGV9 and TRGJ1 or TRGJ2. The CDR3 loop spans 13 amino acids. Germline-derived CDR1 and CDR2 are GITISATS and ISYDGTV (reference sequence).